This T cell receptor beta chain was recovered during a study of neurological immune-mediated disorders. The team produced cDNA through 5'RACE using 10-nucleotide random UMIs. The yield of each sequencing run was over 170 million TCR-beta sequences from 15-18 subjects. TCRdb recomputed calls from the 5' RACE reads with MiXCR, one row per CDR3 protein. The sample has about 45,000 distinct CDR3 sequences, less than 15% seen once; the top ten hold roughly 11%. This clonotype appeared many times. Trimming shortened V by 4 bases and J by 6 bases, and 22 bases separated the two germline ends. The germline V gene encodes CDR1 SGHDT and CDR2 YYEEEE. The CDR3 runs 16 residues. Regarding time point: longitudinal time-point 3.

The TCR sequence derives from a man aged 30-40 years in good health. The V gene is TRBV5-6, the J gene TRBJ1-1, with D perhaps TRBD1 (6 bases). The sample consisted of PBMCs. Written as DNA, the CDR3 is TGTGCCAGCAGCGGTACGACAGGCCTACTCAACCCTGAAGCTTTCTTT. Amino acids: CASSGTTGLLNPEAFF.